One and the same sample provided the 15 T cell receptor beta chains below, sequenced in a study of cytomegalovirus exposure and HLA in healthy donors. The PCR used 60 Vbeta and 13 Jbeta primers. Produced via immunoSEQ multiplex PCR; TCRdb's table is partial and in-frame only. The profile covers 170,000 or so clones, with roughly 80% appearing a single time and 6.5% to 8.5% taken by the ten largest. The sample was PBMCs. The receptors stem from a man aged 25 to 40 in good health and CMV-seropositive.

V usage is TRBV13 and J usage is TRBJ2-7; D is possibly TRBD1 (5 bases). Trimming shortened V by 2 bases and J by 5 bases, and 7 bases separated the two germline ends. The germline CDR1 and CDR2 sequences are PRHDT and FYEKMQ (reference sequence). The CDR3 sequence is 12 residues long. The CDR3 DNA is TGTGCCAGCAGCTTAAGCAGGGACGAGCAGTACTTC. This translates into CASSLSRDEQYF.

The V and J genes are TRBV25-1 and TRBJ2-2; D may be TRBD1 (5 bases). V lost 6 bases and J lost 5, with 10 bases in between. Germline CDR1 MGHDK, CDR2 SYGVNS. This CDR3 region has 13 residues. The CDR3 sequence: CASSLQGTGELFF. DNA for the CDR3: TGTGCCAGCAGCTTGCAGGGAACCGGGGAGCTGTTTTTT.

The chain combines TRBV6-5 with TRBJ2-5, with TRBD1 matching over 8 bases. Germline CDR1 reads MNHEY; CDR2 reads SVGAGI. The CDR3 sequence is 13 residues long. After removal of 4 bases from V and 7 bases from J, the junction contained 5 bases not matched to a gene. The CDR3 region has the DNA TGTGCCAGCAGTTCGGACAGGGTAGGGACCCAGTACTTC. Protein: CASSSDRVGTQYF.

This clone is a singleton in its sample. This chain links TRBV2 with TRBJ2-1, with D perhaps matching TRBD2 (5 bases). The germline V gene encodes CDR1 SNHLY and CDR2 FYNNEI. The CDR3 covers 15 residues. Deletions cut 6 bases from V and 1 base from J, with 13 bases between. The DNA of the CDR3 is TGTGCCAGCAGCCTGCGGGCCGGGTCCTACAATGAGCAGTTCTTC. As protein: CASSLRAGSYNEQFF.

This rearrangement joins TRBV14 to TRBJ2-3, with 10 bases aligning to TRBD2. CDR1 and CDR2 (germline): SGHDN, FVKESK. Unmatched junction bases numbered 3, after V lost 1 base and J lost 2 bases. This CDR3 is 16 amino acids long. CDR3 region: CASSQGLAGATDTQYF. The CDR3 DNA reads TGTGCCAGCAGCCAAGGGCTAGCGGGGGCCACAGATACGCAGTATTTT.

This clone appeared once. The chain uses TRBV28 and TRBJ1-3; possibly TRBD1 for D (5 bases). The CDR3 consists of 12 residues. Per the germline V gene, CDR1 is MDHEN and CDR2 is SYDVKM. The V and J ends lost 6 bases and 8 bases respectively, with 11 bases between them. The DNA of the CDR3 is TGTGCCAGCAGGGAGGGGCTGGACACCATATATTTT. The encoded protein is CASREGLDTIYF.

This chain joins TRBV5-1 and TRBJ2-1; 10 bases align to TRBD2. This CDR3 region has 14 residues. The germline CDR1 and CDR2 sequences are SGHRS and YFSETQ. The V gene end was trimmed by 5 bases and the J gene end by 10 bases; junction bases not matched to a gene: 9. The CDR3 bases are TGCGCCAGCAGGGAGCTAGCGGGAGATAGGGAGCAGTTCTTC. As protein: CASRELAGDREQFF.

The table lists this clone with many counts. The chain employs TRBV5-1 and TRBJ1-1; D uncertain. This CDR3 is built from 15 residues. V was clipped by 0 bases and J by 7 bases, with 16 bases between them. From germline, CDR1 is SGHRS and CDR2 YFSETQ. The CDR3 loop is CASSLEGGLYGEAFF. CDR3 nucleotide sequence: TGCGCCAGCAGCTTGGAGGGAGGCCTTTACGGTGAAGCTTTCTTT. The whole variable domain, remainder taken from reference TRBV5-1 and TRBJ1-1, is KAGVTQTPRYLIKTRGQQVTLSCSPISGHRSVSWYQQTPGQGLQFLFEYFSETQRNKGNFPGRFSGRQFSNSRSEMNVSTLELGDSALYLCASSLEGGLYGEAFFGQGTRLTVV.

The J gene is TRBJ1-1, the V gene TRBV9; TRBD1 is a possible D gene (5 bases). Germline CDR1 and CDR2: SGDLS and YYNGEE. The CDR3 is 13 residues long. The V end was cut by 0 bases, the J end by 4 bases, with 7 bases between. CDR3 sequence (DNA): TGTGCCAGCAGCGTAGGACAGCGCACTGAAGCTTTCTTT. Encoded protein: CASSVGQRTEAFF.

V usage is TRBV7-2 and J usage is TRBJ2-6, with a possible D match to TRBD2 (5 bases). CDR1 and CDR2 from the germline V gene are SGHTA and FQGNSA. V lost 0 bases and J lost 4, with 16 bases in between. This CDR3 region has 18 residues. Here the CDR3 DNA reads TGTGCCAGCAGCTTAGCGGTCTCGGACTCCCCGGGGGCCAACGTCCTGACTTTC. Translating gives CASSLAVSDSPGANVLTF.

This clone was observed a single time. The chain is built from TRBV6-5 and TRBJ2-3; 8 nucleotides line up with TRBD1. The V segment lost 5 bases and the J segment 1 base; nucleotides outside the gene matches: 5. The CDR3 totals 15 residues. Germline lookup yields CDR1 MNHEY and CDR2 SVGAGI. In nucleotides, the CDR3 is TGTGCCAGCAGTAGGACAGGGCAGGGCACAGATACGCAGTATTTT. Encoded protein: CASSRTGQGTDTQYF.

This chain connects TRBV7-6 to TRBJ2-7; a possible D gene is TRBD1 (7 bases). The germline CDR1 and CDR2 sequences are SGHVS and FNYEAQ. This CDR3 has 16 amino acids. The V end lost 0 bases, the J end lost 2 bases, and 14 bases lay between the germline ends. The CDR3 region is CASSLAGQGGTYEQYF. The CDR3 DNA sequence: TGTGCCAGCAGCTTAGCGGGTCAGGGGGGAACCTACGAGCAGTACTTC.

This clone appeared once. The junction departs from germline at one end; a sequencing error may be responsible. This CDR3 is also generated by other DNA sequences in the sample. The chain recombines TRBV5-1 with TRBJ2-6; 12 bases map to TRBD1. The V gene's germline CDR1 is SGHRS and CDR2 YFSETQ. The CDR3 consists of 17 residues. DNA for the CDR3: TGCGCCAGCAGCCCGGGACAGGGGGCGCTTGGGGCCAACGTCTTGACTTTC. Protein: CASSPGQGALGANVLTF.

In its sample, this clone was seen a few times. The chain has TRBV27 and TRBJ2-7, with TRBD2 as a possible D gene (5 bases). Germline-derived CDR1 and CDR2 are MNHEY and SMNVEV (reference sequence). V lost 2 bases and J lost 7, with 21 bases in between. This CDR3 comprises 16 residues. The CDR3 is CASSLTRTRALREQYF. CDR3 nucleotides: TGTGCCAGCAGTTTAACCAGGACTCGAGCCCTCCGGGAGCAGTACTTC.

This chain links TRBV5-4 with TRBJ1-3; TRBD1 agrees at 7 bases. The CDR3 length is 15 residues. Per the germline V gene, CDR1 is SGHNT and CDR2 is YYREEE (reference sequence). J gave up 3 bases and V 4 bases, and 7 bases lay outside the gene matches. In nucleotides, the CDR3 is TGTGCCAGCAGCCGATGGACAGGAGGTGGAAACACCATATATTTT. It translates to CASSRWTGGGNTIYF. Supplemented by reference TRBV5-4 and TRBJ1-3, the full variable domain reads ETGVTQSPTHLIKTRGQQVTLRCSSQSGHNTVSWYQQALGQGPQFIFQYYREEENGRGNFPPRFSGLQFPNYSSELNVNALELDDSALYLCASSRWTGGGNTIYFGEGSWLTVV.